The source of this T cell receptor beta chain is a study of blood T cell repertoires in COVID-19 (dated by TCRdb to 2020 to 2022). As for the study more broadly: Collaborator samples came from the United States, Italy and Spain and covered acute and convalescent phases of COVID-19. The material from the prospective study consisted of cDNA or gDNA derived from T cells, B-cell-depleted T cells, or PBMCs. Deeply sampled blood TCRbeta repertoires from subjects exposed to, actively infected with, or recovered from COVID-19 were included in the dataset. The repertoires were released in a freely available public database intended as a resource for research on the immune response to SARS-CoV-2. The samples were drawn from two sources: the first 160 participants of the ongoing ImmuneRACE study, and about 1,300 subjects contributed by 6 global collaborators. Sample metadata almost always included a de-identified subject ID, COVID-19 status, age in years and sex. HLA class I and class II types, where available, came from metadata supplied by the sample provider rather than from assay-based typing. General study outcomes and caveats: How much clinical and demographic metadata was included differed by source and by participant, and the metadata was provided uncurated.

Measured from the cysteine to the phenylalanine, the CDR3 is 14 residues long. Only the CDR3 part of the read is kept: 42 bases, read in frame from the first base. The junction shows trimming of 6 bases on V and 4 bases on J, and the gene matches do not reach 6 bases of it. Looking up the germline V gene yields CDR1 MNHEY and CDR2 SVGAGI. TCRbeta CDR3 regions were amplified from genomic DNA by means of the immunoSEQ Assay, a bias-controlled multiplex PCR. The authors processed their data as follows. The number of nucleated cells in each sample was estimated from the amplification of reference gene primers within the assay. To quantify the absolute abundance of each unique TCRbeta CDR3 rearrangement, sequence reads were collapsed and filtered. Productive Simpson clonality was computed per sample as the square root of Simpson's diversity index over productive rearrangements. Sourced from immuneACCESS, this table was stored by TCRdb with only in-frame sequences that have V and J called. A share of the clones is absent; for the studies checked, an unresolved V gene accounts for under half, and the remainder has no known explanation. Clone size and V and J calls were adopted from that table, with D and trimming inferred from the DNA. In this sample the table shows about 140,000 clones, around 78% of which occur a single time. Roughly 2% of the sample is held by the ten biggest clonotypes.

This clone was picked up a small number of times. Its antigen specificity is not known. It has no much larger one-base neighbor in the sample; base qualities were not kept. The sample has other DNA sequences that encode this CDR3 too. The collaborating institutions used their own protocols to collect whole blood in K2EDTA tubes. For TCRbeta analysis, collaborator samples were shipped as frozen whole blood, as isolated PBMCs, or as DNA extracted from either sample type. The specimen was peripheral blood. The chain was built from TRBV6-5 and TRBJ1-5; a stretch of 7 junction bases matches TRBD1. The receptor's source is a woman aged 55-69 years with acute or convalescent COVID-19. The bases are TGTGCCAGCAGGCCCGGGACAGCTAATCAGCCCCAGCATTTT. The encoded protein is CASRPGTANQPQHF.